This T cell receptor (beta chain) was retrieved from a study of OX40 agonist ivuxolimab in advanced cancers. Looking at the study overall: Males comprised around 78% of the group, whose mean age was around 62 years (range about 20 to 85).

Assay used: immunoSEQ multiplex PCR; TCRdb lists only in-frame clones, some missing. The data hold about 83,000 clones, with 91% observed a single time. V lost 2 bases and J lost 3, with 11 bases in between. Germline V gene sequence: CDR1 GTSNPN, CDR2 SVGIG (reference sequence). This CDR3 region has 14 residues. This clone was recorded only once. The cohort excluded patients with autoimmune disease history or systemic immunosuppression. The chain is built from TRBV30 and TRBJ1-5; D ambiguous. The receptor comes from an adult with an advanced solid tumor such as melanoma, head and neck, liver or kidney cancer. The input for sequencing was CD4+ or CD8+ T cells sorted from blood, taken in a trial of the OX40 agonist ivuxolimab. In DNA form, the CDR3 reads TGTGCCTGGAGTCGAACCGCCTTCAATCAGCCCCAGCATTTT. Protein sequence: CAWSRTAFNQPQHF.